These T cell receptor beta chains were read from a single sample in a study of blood T cell repertoires in COVID-19. Assay: immunoSEQ multiplex PCR; the TCRdb copy retains only in-frame clones and omits some. Of around 63,000 clones listed, around 81% are singletons. The specimen sequenced was peripheral blood. These TCRs come from a woman older than 75 with active or convalescent COVID-19. CDR3s include the opening cysteine and the closing phenylalanine or tryptophan. Fields, in order: CDR3 length, J gene, clone size, V gene, D gene, CDR3 DNA, CDR3 protein. D genes are given only for firm matches. Expanded clones get a size class; other rows say once, few or many, or leave the size out.

13 TRBJ2-7 NA TRBV6-2/TRBV6-3 TRBD2 TGTGCCAGCAGTTACCGCGGGGGTTACGAGCAGTACTTC CASSYRGGYEQYF
11 TRBJ2-7 NA TRBV3-1/TRBV3-2 NA TGTGCCACCTCAGGCTCCTACGAGCAGTACTTC CATSGSYEQYF
16 TRBJ2-3 once TRBV5-4 TRBD2 TGTGCCAGCAGCTTGGGGCGGGGGGTAAACACAGATACGCAGTATTTT CASSLGRGVNTDTQYF
14 TRBJ2-3 NA TRBV5-1 NA TGCGCCAGCAGCTCGAGGACTAGCACAGATACGCAGTATTTT CASSSRTSTDTQYF
18 TRBJ1-1 NA TRBV11-2 TRBD1 TGTGCCAGCAGCTTAAAAGGGACAGGGTTGGGATTGAACACTGAAGCTTTCTTT CASSLKGTGLGLNTEAFF
14 TRBJ2-2 NA TRBV10-3 TRBD1 TGTGCCATCGGTTGGCAGGGGGCTACCGGGGAGCTGTTTTTT CAIGWQGATGELFF
14 TRBJ1-2 NA TRBV18 NA TGTGCCAGCTCCGCCACCGACAGTGGCCATGGCTACACCTTC CASSATDSGHGYTF
15 TRBJ1-3 NA TRBV5-4 TRBD1 TGTGCCAGCAGCTTGGCAGGGGGATCTGGAAACACCATATATTTT CASSLAGGSGNTIYF
14 TRBJ2-3 NA TRBV5-4 NA TGTGCCAGCAGCTTGGGCGCAAGTGCAGATACGCAGTATTTT CASSLGASADTQYF
15 TRBJ2-7 few TRBV7-2 TRBD1 TGTGCCAGCAGATCCGGACAGGGAAGTACCTACGAGCAGTACTTC CASRSGQGSTYEQYF
15 TRBJ2-7 once TRBV5-4 TRBD1 TGTGCCAGCAGCCCCCAGACAGGGAGCTCCTACGAGCAGTACTTC CASSPQTGSSYEQYF
14 TRBJ2-2 NA TRBV11-1 NA TGTGCCAGCAGCTCGGGTTTTGGTGCCGGGGAGCTGTTTTTT CASSSGFGAGELFF
17 TRBJ2-6 NA TRBV25-1 TRBD1 TGTGCCAGCAGACCGGGACAGGGGTTTGGTGGGGCCAACGTCCTGACTTTC CASRPGQGFGGANVLTF
18 TRBJ2-1 NA TRBV5-4 NA TGTGCCAGCAGCTTGGGGGTAACGGGGGATAGCTCCTACAATGAGCAGTTCTTC CASSLGVTGDSSYNEQFF
16 TRBJ2-2 NA TRBV5-8 TRBD2 TGTGCCAGCAGCTTGCCGCGGGGGGGGAGAGCCGGGGAGCTGTTTTTT CASSLPRGGRAGELFF
15 TRBJ2-7 NA TRBV9 NA TGTGCCAGCAGCGTAGGGACAGTAGGCCCCTCTGAACAGTACTTC CASSVGTVGPSEQYF
17 TRBJ2-5 NA TRBV5-7 NA TGTGCCAGCAGCTTGGGACAGAGCACGCCATGTCAAGAGACCCAGTACTTC CASSLGQSTPCQETQYF
15 TRBJ2-5 NA TRBV7-2 NA TGTGCCAGCAGCCTACTTCGCGGGGAAGGAGAGACCCAGTACTTC CASSLLRGEGETQYF
15 TRBJ1-1 NA TRBV6-5 TRBD1 TGTGCCAGCAGTTACTCTTCCGCAGGGGGCCTTGAAGCTTTCTTT CASSYSSAGGLEAFF
12 TRBJ2-7 once TRBV2 NA TGTGCCAGCAGTGAACCGAGGTGGGAGCAGTACTTC CASSEPRWEQYF
15 TRBJ1-2 NA TRBV4-2 TRBD1 TGTGCCAGCAGCCACGAGGACAGGACCTTCTATGGCTACACCTTC CASSHEDRTFYGYTF
13 TRBJ2-5 NA TRBV9 NA TGTGCCAGCAGCCCTGGGAGACCAGAGACCCAGTACTTC CASSPGRPETQYF
15 TRBJ2-7 NA TRBV6-5 NA TGTGCCAGCAATCCCGAGTGGGGCAGGGAGGACGAGCAGTACTTC CASNPEWGREDEQYF
17 TRBJ2-2 NA TRBV6-2/TRBV6-3 NA TGTGCCAGCAGTCTAAATACCGGGACACTATACACCGGGGAGCTGTTTTTT CASSLNTGTLYTGELFF
17 TRBJ2-2 NA TRBV24-1 TRBD1 TGTGCCACCAGTGACCCTCCAGGGGGTTCGAACACCGGGGAGCTGTTTTTT CATSDPPGGSNTGELFF
15 TRBJ1-3 once TRBV28 NA TGTGCCATTTCAACGGGGGAAATCTCTGGAAACACCATATATTTT CAISTGEISGNTIYF
14 TRBJ2-1 NA TRBV7-2 NA TGTGCCAGCAGCTCAAGGGGGTCCTACAATGAGCAGTTCTTC CASSSRGSYNEQFF
15 TRBJ1-1 NA TRBV3-1/TRBV3-2 TRBD1 TGTGCCAGCAGCCCCAACAGGGGTATGAACACTGAAGCTTTCTTT CASSPNRGMNTEAFF
13 TRBJ2-7 NA TRBV12-3/TRBV12-4 NA TGTGCCAGCAGTTTTAGCGTCTCCTACGAGCAGTACTTC CASSFSVSYEQYF
16 TRBJ1-2 NA TRBV5-1 NA TGCGCCAGCAGCTTGGAGTGGGAGGGGATTAGCTATGGCTACACCTTC CASSLEWEGISYGYTF
14 TRBJ2-1 NA TRBV7-3 NA TGTGCCAGCAGCCCCGGGACACCCTACAATGAGCAGTTCTTC CASSPGTPYNEQFF
13 TRBJ2-3 NA TRBV3-1/TRBV3-2 NA TGTGCCAGCAGCCACAACGGGGCAGATACGCAGTATTTT CASSHNGADTQYF
13 TRBJ2-5 once TRBV2 NA TGTGCCAGCAGTGAATCCAGGGAAGGGACCCAGTACTTC CASSESREGTQYF
12 TRBJ2-2 NA TRBV7-3 NA TGTGCCAGCAGCTTTTCACACCGGGGAGCTGTTTTT CASSFSHRGAVF
16 TRBJ2-7 NA TRBV6-2/TRBV6-3 TRBD2 TGTGCCAGCAGTTACTCGATAGGCGGGAGCTCCTACGAGCAGTACTTC CASSYSIGGSSYEQYF
14 TRBJ1-1 NA TRBV4-3 NA TGCGCCAGCAGCCAAGCCCCTGTGAACACTGAAGCTTTCTTT CASSQAPVNTEAFF
16 TRBJ1-1 NA TRBV6-5 TRBD1 TGTGCCAGCAGTTACGGCCCGGGACAGGGGGCTACTGAAGCTTTCTTT CASSYGPGQGATEAFF
11 TRBJ2-1 once TRBV7-2 NA TGTGCCAGCAGCTTTAACGGGGAGCAGTTCTTC CASSFNGEQFF
15 TRBJ1-1 NA TRBV7-6 NA TGTGCCAGCACCTTAATATCAGGGGATAGCACTGAAGCTTTCTTT CASTLISGDSTEAFF
16 TRBJ2-2 NA TRBV5-1 TRBD2 TGCGCCAGCAGCCCTTTAACCGGGACTAGCTCCGGGGAGCTGTTTTTT CASSPLTGTSSGELFF
14 TRBJ2-3 NA TRBV9 NA TGTGCCAGCAGCGTGGAGGGGGCCACAGATACGCAGTATTTT CASSVEGATDTQYF
14 TRBJ2-3 NA TRBV24-1 TRBD2 TGTGCCACCAGTGATGCCGGACTAGCGGGCGCGCAGTATTTT CATSDAGLAGAQYF
14 TRBJ1-1 NA TRBV9 TRBD1 TGTGCCAGCAGCGTCGTTTCAGGGGGCACTGAAGCTTTCTTT CASSVVSGGTEAFF
21 TRBJ2-5 NA TRBV6-2/TRBV6-3 TRBD1 TGTGCCAGCAGCCAACTACCGACCGGGACAGGGGGATCCTTGTACCAAGAGACCCAGTACTTC CASSQLPTGTGGSLYQETQYF
16 TRBJ1-5 once TRBV30 NA TGTGCCTGGAGGGGTATTAGTCGGAGGGGCAATCAGCCCCAGCATTTT CAWRGISRRGNQPQHF
14 TRBJ1-2 NA TRBV7-9 NA TGTGCCGGGGCGTCCGTGAGTCTTAACTATGGCTACACCTTC CAGASVSLNYGYTF